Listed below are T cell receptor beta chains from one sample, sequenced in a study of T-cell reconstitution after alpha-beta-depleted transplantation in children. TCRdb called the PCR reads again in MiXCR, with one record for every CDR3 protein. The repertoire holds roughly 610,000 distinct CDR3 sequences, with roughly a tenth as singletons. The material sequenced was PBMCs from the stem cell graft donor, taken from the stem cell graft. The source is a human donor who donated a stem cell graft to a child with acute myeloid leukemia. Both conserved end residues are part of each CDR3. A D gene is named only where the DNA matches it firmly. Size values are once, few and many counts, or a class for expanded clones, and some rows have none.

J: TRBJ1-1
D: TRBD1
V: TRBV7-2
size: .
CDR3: CASSVQYRGAEAFF
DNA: TGTGCCAGCAGCGTTCAGTACAGGGGTGCTGAAGCTTTCTTT

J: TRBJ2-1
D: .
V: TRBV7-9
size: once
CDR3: CASSIGEQFF
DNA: TGTGCCAGCAGCATAGGGGAGCAGTTCTTC

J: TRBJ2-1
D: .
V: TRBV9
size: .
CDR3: CASSGGSKTSFFF
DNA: TGTGCCAGCAGCGGGGGAAGTAAGACTAGTTTTTTCTTC

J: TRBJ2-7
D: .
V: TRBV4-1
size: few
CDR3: CASSQSPGNSYEQYF
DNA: TGCGCCAGCAGCCAATCCCCAGGGAACTCCTACGAGCAGTACTTC

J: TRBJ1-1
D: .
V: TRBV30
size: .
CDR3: CAWSVVTEAFF
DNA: TGTGCCTGGAGTGTGGTCACTGAAGCTTTCTTT

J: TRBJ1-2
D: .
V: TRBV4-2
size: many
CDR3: CASSQGTTGYTF
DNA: TGTGCCAGCAGCCAAGGGACAACGGGCTACACCTTC

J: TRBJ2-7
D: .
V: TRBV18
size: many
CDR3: CASSMALDYEQYF
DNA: TGTGCCAGCTCAATGGCTCTGGACTACGAGCAGTACTTC

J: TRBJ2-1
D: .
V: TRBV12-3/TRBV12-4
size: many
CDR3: CASSFEAGYRYNEQFF
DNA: TGTGCCAGCAGTTTCGAGGCGGGGTATAGATACAATGAGCAGTTCTTC

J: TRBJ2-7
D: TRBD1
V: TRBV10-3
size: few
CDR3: CAITRGPDYEQYF
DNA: TGTGCCATCACTAGGGGGCCCGACTACGAGCAGTACTTC

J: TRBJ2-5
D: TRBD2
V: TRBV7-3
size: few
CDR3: CASSLLGTSGETQYF
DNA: TGTGCCAGCAGCTTATTGGGGACTAGCGGAGAGACCCAGTACTTC

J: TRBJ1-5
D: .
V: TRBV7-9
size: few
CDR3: CASTLNGANQPQHF
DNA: TGTGCCAGCACCCTTAATGGCGCAAATCAGCCCCAGCATTTT

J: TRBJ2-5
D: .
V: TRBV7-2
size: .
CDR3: CASSALRGGGSETQYF
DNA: TGTGCCAGCAGCGCATTGAGGGGAGGGGGTAGTGAGACCCAGTACTTC

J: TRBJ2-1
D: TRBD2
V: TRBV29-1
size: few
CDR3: CSAERGFNEQFF
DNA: TGCAGCGCAGAGCGGGGGTTCAATGAGCAGTTCTTC

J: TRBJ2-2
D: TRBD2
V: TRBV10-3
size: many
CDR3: CAISGTSGANTGELFF
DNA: TGTGCCATCAGTGGAACTAGCGGGGCTAACACCGGGGAGCTGTTTTTT

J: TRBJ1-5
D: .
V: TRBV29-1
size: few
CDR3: CSVVGRGGQPQHF
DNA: TGCAGCGTTGTAGGAAGGGGGGGCCAGCCCCAGCATTTT

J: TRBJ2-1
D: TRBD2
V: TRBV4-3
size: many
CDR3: CASSQDGGQLAGGSLYEQFF
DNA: TGCGCCAGCAGCCAAGATGGAGGACAGTTAGCGGGAGGGAGTCTATATGAGCAGTTCTTC

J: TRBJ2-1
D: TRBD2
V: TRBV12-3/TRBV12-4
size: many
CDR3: CASSLGLAGTNEQFF
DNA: TGTGCCAGCAGTTTGGGACTAGCGGGAACGAATGAGCAGTTCTTC

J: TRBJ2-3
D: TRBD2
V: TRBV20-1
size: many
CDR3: CSAEVTSDGTDTQYF
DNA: TGCAGTGCAGAGGTTACTAGCGACGGCACAGATACGCAGTATTTT